These 7 T cell receptor beta chains came from one sample sequenced in a study of T-cell reconstitution after alpha-beta-depleted transplantation in children (dated by TCRdb to between 2015 and 2016). Library preparation was by PCR. The instrument was an Illumina HiSeq 2500. Molecular barcoding was employed in the preparation of TCR libraries, with unique molecular identifiers being used to normalize TCRbeta repertoire quantification. TCRdb trimmed public reads at Q25 via fastp, called clones via MiXCR and kept in-frame beta chains. Rows with a matching CDR3 protein are joined into one entry that keeps the most common DNA and genes. Here the sample has some 500,000 distinct CDR3 sequences; around 16% occur a single time. The ten largest make up 2.5% to 4% of the sample. Sequencing used PBMCs from the stem cell graft donor, obtained from the stem cell graft. The source is a human donor who donated a stem cell graft to a child with acute lymphoblastic leukemia.

This clonotype was counted only a few times. The J gene is TRBJ2-7, the V gene TRBV5-1, with 8 bases aligning to TRBD2. Germline lookup yields CDR1 SGHRS and CDR2 YFSETQ. CDR3 length: 15 amino acids. With 2 bases clipped from V and 1 base from J, the junction kept 5 bases outside the gene matches. The CDR3 loop reads CASSLLAGRSYEQYF. DNA for the CDR3: TGCGCCAGCAGCTTATTAGCGGGAAGGTCCTACGAGCAGTACTTC.

This clonotype has a handful of counts. The chain combines TRBV7-8 with TRBJ2-3; 7 positions agree with TRBD2. V shed 0 bases, J shed 4 bases, and the junction held 13 bases outside the gene matches. Germline V CDR1 and CDR2: SGHVS, FQNEAQ. The CDR3 contains 18 residues. CDR3 residues: CASSLAISGIISPDTQYF. CDR3 DNA sequence: TGTGCCAGCAGCTTAGCCATCAGCGGGATCATCTCGCCAGATACGCAGTATTTT.

V is TRBV6-2 or TRBV6-3 and J is TRBJ1-3, with D possibly TRBD1 on 5 matching bases. The CDR3 extends over 16 amino acids. Germline lookup yields CDR1 MNHEY and CDR2 SVGEGT. V was clipped by 5 bases and J by 0 bases, with 14 bases between them. CDR3 in amino acids: CASSTRQYSSGNTIYF. In DNA form, the CDR3 reads TGTGCCAGCAGTACACGACAGTACAGCTCTGGAAACACCATATATTTT.

This clonotype has ten or more counts. The chain employs TRBV10-3 and TRBJ2-1; a weak D match, TRBD1 (5 bases). V dropped 5 bases and J dropped 3 bases, with 11 bases sitting between them. This CDR3 has 14 amino acids. Germline V gene sequence: CDR1 ENHRY, CDR2 SYGVKD. This chain's CDR3 is CAISLQGDYNEQFF. In DNA form, the CDR3 reads TGTGCCATCAGTTTACAAGGGGACTACAATGAGCAGTTCTTC.

This rearrangement joins TRBV3-1 to TRBJ2-5; 11 bases align to TRBD1. Trimming took 7 bases from V and 4 from J; bases not matched to a gene: 8. Germline V gene lookup returns CDR1 LGHDT and CDR2 YNNKEL (reference sequence). The CDR3 sequence is 15 residues long. The CDR3 DNA is TGTGCCAGCACCAAGGGACAGGGGGACCCAGAGACCCAGTACTTC. It codes for CASTKGQGDPETQYF.

This clonotype has a single count. One junction end does not reproduce the germline sequence, and a read error may be involved. The chain has TRBV20-1 and TRBJ2-5; 9 bases align to TRBD2. The length of the CDR3 is 17 residues. Germline V gives CDR1 DFQATT, CDR2 SNEGSKA (reference sequence). The CDR3 bases are TGCTGTGCTAGAGATAAGTGGCTAGCGGGGACCCAAGAGACCCAGTACTTC. This encodes CCARDKWLAGTQETQYF.

The CDR3 DNA reads as TGTGCCAGTAGTAAGGGACTAGTTTCAGGGCAGTTCTTC. Translation gives CASSKGLVSGQFF. This chain uses TRBV19 with TRBJ2-1; 8 bases align to TRBD2. This CDR3 is built from 13 residues. The V gene's germline CDR1 is LNHDA and CDR2 SQIVND (reference sequence). V was clipped by 4 bases and J by 12 bases; unmatched bases: 8. Filled out from reference TRBV19 and TRBJ2-1, the complete variable domain reads DGGITQSPKYLFRKEGQNVTLSCEQNLNHDAMYWYRQDPGQGLRLIYYSQIVNDFQKGDIAEGYSVSREKKESFPLTVTSAQKNPTAFYLCASSKGLVSGQFFGPGTRLTVL.